This TCR beta chain was sequenced for a study of long-term antiretroviral therapy in people with HIV (dated by TCRdb to between 2021 and 2023). General notes on the study: The earliest samples were collected about a decade before the 2015 WHO recommendation for immediate ART, when ART was typically delayed until CD4 counts fell. This retrospective serial study examined whether starting ART and sustained HIV suppression were associated with changes in the composition and diversity of the TRB repertoire in peripheral blood. From 25 to 30 adults with confirmed HIV infection, the cohort provided roughly 200 cryopreserved PBMC samples, gathered serially across a mean of approximately six years (range 1-12). Of the roughly 30 participants with HIV, roughly twelve were female. No cross-contamination during QIAcube processing was shown when test extractions of a monoclonal T-cell line were performed alongside roughly 30 polyclonal samples. Results the study describes overall, beyond this receptor: Unsorted PBMC were profiled instead of sorted CD4+ and CD8+ T cells because pre-ART samples had limited cell numbers. The samples span the years 2004 to 2017, and the ART regimens used at that time may not be as effective as current regimens. At every time point, the repertoire was dominated by expanded TRB clones first identified before ART initiation, although this dominance fluctuated and, in many PLHIV, declined after ART. CDR3 length ranges in HIV repertoires were narrower than in controls, and network structure suggested an antigen-experienced repertoire with only a slight naive shift after ART. Since PBMC availability was limited, sequencing covered only the TCR beta chain, with no alpha chain pairing. Starting ART was linked to a significant rise in TRB diversity, yet even with long-term ART the diversity remained significantly lower than in transplant donor controls. No data were available on ART adherence, viral resistance or therapy changes, limiting inferences about post-ART repertoire changes.

Sequencing of the TRB variable region was done with the immunoSEQ hsTCRB v3.0 assay at survey level resolution. TRB sequencing targeted a depth of about 40,000-55,000 T-cell genomes per sample. Pooled TRB libraries were sequenced on an Illumina MiSeq with a v3 150-cycle kit. Per the original workflow: Repertoire analysis was run in R within a reproducible Nextflow workflow that covered QC, data transformation and analysis. LymphoSeq2, an R package for exploring AIRR-Seq data, was used to implement custom analyses. A handful of samples yielding fewer than 5000 total TRB sequences were excluded, leaving about 190 analyzed HIV repertoires. Among the roughly 180 retained HIV repertoires, 55 to 65 were collected before ART initiation and around 130 after ART initiation. Each repertoire was downsampled to 5000 TRB nucleotide sequences, and summary statistics were averaged across 100 downsampling iterations. Only TRB sequences with CDR3 regions of at least seven amino acids were retained for analysis. Diversity was measured with a Shannon entropy-derived clonality score and the Gini coefficient. In the repertoire networks, any two of the top 5000 CDR3 amino acid sequences were linked whenever the two sequences differed by an edit distance of one. Antigen specificity groups and MHC restriction were predicted for TRB CDR3 amino acid sequences with GLIPH2. To flag known CMV, EBV, HIV or tissue antigen associations, CDR3 amino acid sequences were matched against VDJdb and McPAS-TCR. Pre-ART, post-ART and control groups were compared with Wilcoxon signed-rank tests and Holm-Bonferroni correction. TCRdb carries this immuneACCESS record with in-frame sequences only. Its versions omit some clonotypes, under half of them owing to an unresolved V gene in the studies checked, with the rest unexplained. V, J and clone size derive from that table, while D and trimming were established from the DNA sequence. This sample gives more than 15,000 clones in total; almost 80% of them show up just once. The ten largest clones represent 10% to 12% of the sample.

Details on this clone: No antigen is known for it. There are no base qualities to consult, and no much larger clone falls within one base.

From the cysteine through the phenylalanine, the CDR3 covers 15 amino acids. The entry retains the CDR3 DNA only, 45 bases that are in frame from base 1. Trimming at the junction amounts to 0 bases on V and 3 bases on J, and the germline ends lie 10 bases apart. CDR1 and CDR2 are drawn from the germline V gene (reference sequence): LNHDA, SQIVND. Participants were included only if at least one PBMC sample before ART initiation and at least two post-ART samples were available. All participants with HIV were treated in the United States of America. Before DNA extraction, cryopreserved samples containing roughly 0.85-11 million PBMC were thawed and washed. At the time of the earliest PBMC sample, participants with HIV were aged between about 20 and 54 years. PBMC samples were contributed by each participant from 1-4 timepoints before ART initiation and 2-8 timepoints after ART initiation, with a median of 7 samples. For every participant, serial HIV viral load, CD4+ T-cell count, ART history and demographic data were obtained. Genomic DNA was extracted from unsorted PBMC with a Qiagen kit on a QIAcube, with processing performed in batches of 12 samples.

This sample comprised unsorted PBMCs, obtained 2.3 years after starting antiretroviral therapy. The TCR comes from a woman aged 40 to 50 with HIV. The rearrangement combines TRBV19 with TRBJ2-3; perhaps TRBD2 is the D gene, with 5 bases matching. The base sequence is TGTGCCAGTAGTATAGAGGGGAGCCTTACAGATACGCAGTATTTT. Its amino acids are CASSIEGSLTDTQYF.